This T cell receptor (beta chain) was retrieved from a study of T cell changes during pregnancy in multiple sclerosis. Profiling relied on immunoSEQ multiplex PCR, and the TCRdb table lists in-frame clones only, not all of them. The table shows almost 50,000 clones, with about 90% occurring only once. Germline V CDR1 and CDR2: SGHRS, YFSETQ. V gave up 0 bases and J gave up 4 bases; unmatched junction bases: 4. This CDR3 comprises 15 residues. The clonotype was recovered from a female donor in good health, enrolled as a control in a pregnancy study. This rearrangement joins TRBV5-1 to TRBJ2-7; 10 nucleotides line up with TRBD1. Sequenced here: CD4+ T cells from peripheral blood mononuclear cells, sampled in the second trimester of pregnancy. The CDR3 spells CASSLAGQGVYEQYF. In DNA, the CDR3 is TGCGCCAGCAGCTTGGCCGGACAGGGGGTGTACGAGCAGTACTTC.